This T cell receptor beta chain is from a study of cytomegalovirus exposure and HLA in healthy donors. Study observations and caveats: Specific recognition of CMV antigens was confirmed in vitro for three chains (all CMV-associated). The study designated 150 to 200 TCR beta chains cytomegalovirus-associated.

The CDR3 is made up of 14 amino acids. The ends lost 5 bases at V and 3 bases at J; junction bases unmatched: 3. In germline, CDR1 is MDHEN, CDR2 SYDVKM. TCRdb's table, derived via immunoSEQ multiplex PCR, lists solely in-frame clones and lacks some. The sample includes some 120,000 clones, roughly 90% of them seen just once. The donors formed part of the roughly 120-subject validation cohort, distinct from the approximately 670-subject first cohort. Comment on this clone: Its cognate antigen is unknown.

The receptor comes from a man younger than 45 in good health and CMV-seronegative. The chain carries TRBV28 and TRBJ2-7, with 11 bases fitting TRBD2. Sequenced: PBMCs. CDR3 protein: CASSLSGGDYEQYF. In DNA form, the CDR3 reads TGTGCCAGCAGTCTTAGCGGGGGGGACTACGAGCAGTACTTC. Full variable domain (remainder filled in from reference TRBV28 and TRBJ2-7): DVKVTQSSRYLVKRTGEKVFLECVQDMDHENMFWYRQDPGLGLRLIYFSYDVKMKEKGDIPEGYSVSREKKERFSLILESASTNQTSMYLCASSLSGGDYEQYFGPGTRLTVT.